Described below is a single T cell receptor beta chain sequence and its context. What it binds is not known. This entry is derived from a study of T cell responses to AZD1222 COVID-19 vaccine. Findings of the study overall: In a largely white British group with more females than males, clonal diversity was possibly underestimated.

Looked up from germline, CDR1 is MNHEY and CDR2 is SVGAGI. This CDR3 is built from 13 residues. With V trimmed by 8 bases and J by 4 bases, 5 bases remained unmatched. Measured with immunoSEQ multiplex PCR; TCRdb has only the in-frame clones, and not every one. The sample holds roughly 86,000 clones; about 85% are singletons and the top ten take 4.5%. The chain employs TRBV6-5 and TRBJ2-3, with 8 bases that match TRBD1. Source: peripheral blood, taken 28 days after the second AZD1222 dose. The TCR originated in an adult who received the AZD1222 COVID-19 vaccine. The CDR3 loop is CASEDRGADTQYF. CDR3 coding DNA: TGTGCCAGCGAAGACAGGGGAGCAGATACGCAGTATTTT.